The 12 T cell receptor beta chains given below trace back to one sample, sequenced in a study of regulatory T cells in long-lasting Graves disease. The authors built TCR beta libraries using iRepertoire HTBI primers and Arm-PCR of CDR3 regions. One entry per CDR3 protein, called by TCRdb with MiXCR from the multiplex PCR reads. Among some 320,000 distinct CDR3 sequences listed, about 20% were seen once. Time point denoted: newly diagnosed GD, antithyroid drugs for less than 3 months. The TCR library used RNA extracted from PBMCs. Sequencing was performed on peripheral blood mononuclear cells (PBMCs), taken at new diagnosis, from a patient treated with antithyroid drugs. The receptor set was obtained from a female donor with Graves disease.

This clonotype was seen only a few times. A much larger clonotype is one base distant, so this may be a read error. The V call is TRBV12-3 or TRBV12-4, the J call TRBJ1-4; D is possibly TRBD1 (5 bases). CDR3 length equals 14 residues. For the CDR3, the DNA is TGTGCCAGCAGGGGGACGGGGCCTGGGGAAAGACTGTTTTTT. Translation: CASRGTGPGERLFF.

Turning to this clonotype: No conserved phenylalanine or tryptophan is present at the end of the CDR3, so a read error is the likely explanation. This chain links TRBV30 with TRBJ1-1; D gene ambiguous. Germline values: CDR1 GTSNPN, CDR2 SVGIG (reference sequence). The CDR3 length is 12 residues. The ends were cut back, 5 bases at V and 6 bases at J, with 13 bases in the middle. The chain's CDR3 is CAWSRSPSEAFL. The DNA for the CDR3 is TGTGCCTGGTCAAGGTCGCCTTCTGAAGCTTTCTTA.

This clonotype was seen ten or more times. V usage is TRBV7-9 and J usage is TRBJ2-7; D gene unclear. This CDR3 has 12 residues. CDR1 SEHNR and CDR2 FQNEAQ come from the germline V gene (reference sequence). V lost 7 bases, J lost 4 bases, and 11 bases lay in between. The CDR3: CASTSPTYEQYF. CDR3 bases: TGTGCCAGCACCTCCCCTACTTACGAGCAGTACTTC. The full variable domain, its missing parts supplied by reference TRBV7-9 and TRBJ2-7, is DTGVSQNPRHKITKRGQNVTFRCDPISEHNRLYWYRQTLGQGPEFLTYFQNEAQLEKSRLLSDRFSAERPKGSFSTLEIQRTEQGDSAMYLCASTSPTYEQYFGPGTRLTVT.

Comment on this clonotype: A much larger clonotype is one base distant, so this may be a read error. The chain has TRBV6-1 and TRBJ2-1; 10 bases line up with TRBD2. Trimming removed 5 bases from V and 6 bases from J; junction bases left unmatched: 19. The CDR3 has 19 amino acids. The germline V gene has CDR1 MNHNS and CDR2 SASEGT. This CDR3 reads CASSPLPRPAGGLGNEQFF. The CDR3 coding sequence is TGTGCCAGCAGTCCCCTCCCCCGACCAGCGGGAGGGCTGGGCAATGAGCAGTTCTTC.

This clonotype has a count of ten or more. The CDR3 reads CASSLDGGPDTQYF. DNA for the CDR3: TGTGCCAGCAGTTTAGACGGGGGTCCAGATACGCAGTATTTT. The chain carries TRBV12-3 or TRBV12-4 and TRBJ2-3; D is possibly TRBD2 (6 bases). Deletions cut 1 base from V and 4 bases from J, with 9 bases between. This CDR3 is 14 amino acids long.

This clonotype was seen a handful of times. The genes are TRBV20-1 and TRBJ2-1; D may be TRBD1 or TRBD2 (5 bases each). The CDR3 totals 13 residues. V gave up 6 bases and J gave up 6 bases, with 15 bases separating them. CDR1 and CDR2 from the germline V gene are DFQATT and SNEGSKA (reference sequence). The CDR3: CSAGTGRSNEQFF. The CDR3, as DNA: TGCAGTGCAGGAACGGGGCGGAGCAATGAGCAGTTCTTC.

This chain uses TRBV20-1 with TRBJ2-1; D is unresolved. Between the trimmed V and J ends, which lost 0 bases and 3 bases, there was a span of 9 bases. This CDR3 is 14 amino acids long. Germline CDR1 is DFQATT and CDR2 is SNEGSKA (reference sequence). CDR3 sequence: CSARDVGFYNEQFF. CDR3 DNA sequence: TGCAGTGCTAGAGATGTCGGATTCTACAATGAGCAGTTCTTC.

This clonotype occurred a few times. The V and J genes are TRBV28 and TRBJ2-3; D unresolved. Germline V gene lookup returns CDR1 MDHEN and CDR2 SYDVKM. There are 11 residues in the CDR3. V dropped 6 bases and J dropped 7 bases, with 8 bases sitting between them. The CDR3 region is CASSRANTQYF. CDR3 sequence (DNA): TGTGCCAGCAGCCGAGCCAATACGCAGTATTTT.

The chain has TRBV28 and TRBJ2-7; the D gene is possibly TRBD2 (7 bases). Germline CDR1 MDHEN, CDR2 SYDVKM. The CDR3 is 14 amino acids. The CDR3 nucleotides are TGTGCTTCGAAAAGGGGGGGCGCCCGGGACGAGCAGTACTTC. Residues: CASKRGGARDEQYF. The whole variable domain, remainder taken from reference TRBV28 and TRBJ2-7, is DVKVTQSSRYLVKRTGEKVFLECVQDMDHENMFWYRQDPGLGLRLIYFSYDVKMKEKGDIPEGYSVSREKKERFSLILESASTNQTSMYLCASKRGGARDEQYFGPGTRLTVT.

This clonotype appeared many times. This sequence joins TRBV2 and TRBJ2-6; D perhaps matches TRBD1 (6 bases). Trimming left V 6 bases short and J 4 bases short, with 10 bases between. From germline, CDR1 is SNHLY and CDR2 FYNNEI. This CDR3 has 14 amino acids. Here the CDR3 DNA reads TGTGCCAGCAGAGGCAGGGGAGGGGCCAACGTCCTGACTTTC. This sequence encodes CASRGRGGANVLTF.

This clonotype has a count of ten or more. The CDR3 loop is CASSLPIGADTQYF. The CDR3 DNA is TGTGCCAGCAGTTTGCCTATCGGGGCAGATACGCAGTATTTT. The chain has TRBV28 and TRBJ2-3; TRBD2 is a possible D gene (5 bases). Deletions cut 3 bases from V and 4 bases from J, with 11 bases between. This CDR3 comprises 14 residues. Germline lookup yields CDR1 MDHEN and CDR2 SYDVKM.

This clonotype was counted many times. This chain uses TRBV7-9 with TRBJ1-1; D call uncertain. The CDR3 is 12 amino acids. Trimming pared 1 base from V and 4 bases from J, leaving 4 bases between. Germline V lookup: CDR1 SEHNR, CDR2 FQNEAQ (reference sequence). Here the CDR3 reads CASSLGSTEAFF. For the CDR3, the DNA is TGTGCCAGCAGCTTAGGGTCCACTGAAGCTTTCTTT.